Presented here are 5 T cell receptor beta chains from one specimen sequenced in a study of T-cell reconstitution after alpha-beta-depleted transplantation in children. The TCRbeta library incorporated unique molecular identifiers. TCRdb re-called the PCR reads through MiXCR, storing one row per CDR3 protein. The data hold 300,000 to 400,000 distinct CDR3 sequences, with 13% observed a single time. Sequenced material: PBMCs, taken from the stem cell graft. The receptors shown here come from a human donor who donated a stem cell graft to a child with Fanconi anemia.

The chain employs TRBV6-2 or TRBV6-3 and TRBJ2-1; D is perhaps TRBD2 (5 bases). Germline V CDR1 and CDR2: MNHEY, SVGEGT. Deletions cut 4 bases from V and 1 base from J, with 11 bases between. The CDR3 sequence is 15 residues long. DNA of the CDR3: TGTGCCAGCAGTTTCACGGACTTTTCCTACAATGAGCAGTTCTTC. Translation gives CASSFTDFSYNEQFF.

This clonotype is a singleton in its sample. The V and J genes are TRBV12-3 or TRBV12-4 and TRBJ2-1; 10 bases are shared with TRBD1. This CDR3 contains 15 residues. V was pared by 5 bases and J by 5 bases, with 6 bases of the junction left unmatched. The CDR3 DNA reads as TGTGCCAGCAGTCCGGGACAGGGGCTAAACAATGAGCAGTTCTTC. It yields the protein CASSPGQGLNNEQFF.

As concerns this clonotype: One junction end does not reproduce the germline sequence, and a read error may be involved. DNA for the CDR3: TGTGCCAGCAGCCGAGCAGGGGCGAACACTGAACCTTTCTTT. This encodes CASSRAGANTEPFF. The chain employs TRBV7-8 and TRBJ1-1, with D perhaps matching TRBD1 (6 bases). Germline V gene lookup returns CDR1 SGHVS and CDR2 FQNEAQ. This CDR3 has 14 residues.

The table lists this clonotype with a few counts. The rearrangement joins TRBV20-1 to TRBJ2-1; D not certain. The CDR3 has 11 residues. Germline V CDR1 and CDR2: DFQATT, SNEGSKA (reference sequence). V lost 6 bases, J lost 10 bases, and 13 bases lay in between. The CDR3 is CSARLLKEQFF. Written as DNA, the CDR3 is TGCAGTGCCAGACTGCTAAAGGAGCAGTTCTTC.

The rearrangement links TRBV19 to TRBJ1-1; 7 bases fit TRBD1. From germline, CDR1 is LNHDA and CDR2 SQIVND (reference sequence). Trimming took 3 bases from V and 11 from J; bases not matched to a gene: 9. This CDR3 contains 13 residues. The CDR3 spells CASSIGTVPLAFF. Here the CDR3 DNA reads TGTGCCAGTAGTATCGGGACAGTCCCCTTGGCTTTCTTT.